Shown below are 30 T cell receptor beta chains from a single sample sequenced in a study of blood T cell repertoires in COVID-19. Libraries were prepared by immunoSEQ multiplex PCR; TCRdb keeps only in-frame clonotypes and omits some of them. The sample includes approximately 300,000 clones, around 83% of them seen just once. Sequenced input: peripheral blood. Receptors originate from a woman aged 45-59 years with acute or convalescent COVID-19.

This CDR3 is CASSSVSPTEAFF. The CDR3, as DNA: TGTGCCAGCAGTTCCGTTTCTCCCACTGAAGCTTTCTTT. The genes are TRBV7-2 and TRBJ1-1; D uncertain. V lost 6 bases and J 4 bases, leaving 12 bases between the germline ends. Per germline, CDR1 SGHTA and CDR2 FQGNSA. This CDR3 is 13 amino acids long. The full variable domain, with the rest looked up from reference TRBV7-2 and TRBJ1-1, is GAGVSQSPSNKVTEKGKDVELRCDPISGHTALYWYRQSLGQGLEFLIYFQGNSAPDKSGLPSDRFSAERTGGSVSTLTIQRTQQEDSAVYLCASSSVSPTEAFFGQGTRLTVV.

The chain is built from TRBV9 and TRBJ2-2; 8 bases fit TRBD2. Trimming took 6 bases from V and 2 from J; bases not matched to a gene: 3. The CDR3 is 14 residues long. CDR1 is SGDLS, CDR2 YYNGEE, per germline. DNA of the CDR3: TGTGCCAGCAACGCGGGAGGAAACACCGGGGAGCTGTTTTTT. Its protein is CASNAGGNTGELFF. Filled out from reference TRBV9 and TRBJ2-2, the complete variable domain reads DSGVTQTPKHLITATGQRVTLRCSPRSGDLSVYWYQQSLDQGLQFLIQYYNGEERAKGNILERFSAQQFPDLHSELNLSSLELGDSALYFCASNAGGNTGELFFGEGSRLTVL.

The rearrangement joins TRBV5-4 to TRBJ2-7; 8 nucleotides match TRBD1. Germline CDR1 SGHNT, CDR2 YYREEE (reference sequence). Trimming took 0 bases from V and 3 from J; bases not matched to a gene: 2. The CDR3 is 14 residues long. The CDR3 region has the DNA TGTGCCAGCAGCTTGGGGACAGGGTTCTACGAGCAGTACTTC. Translation gives CASSLGTGFYEQYF.

The V gene is TRBV29-1, the J gene TRBJ1-2; D is unresolved. The CDR3 spans 10 residues. Germline V gives CDR1 SQVTM, CDR2 ANQGSEA. V was shortened by 6 bases and J by 13 bases, with 15 bases between the two germline ends. CDR3 bases: TGCAGCGTCCCCGGGATAGGGTCCACCTTC. This encodes CSVPGIGSTF.

This clone occurred a few times. The chain couples TRBV4-1 to TRBJ1-5; D ambiguous. This CDR3 has 15 amino acids. With 0 bases removed from V and 3 bases from J, the gap between germline ends came to 9 bases. The germline gives CDR1 MGHRA, CDR2 YSYEKL. The CDR3 DNA reads as TGCGCCAGCAGCCAAGATGAACAGTTCAATCAGCCCCAGCATTTT. It encodes CASSQDEQFNQPQHF.

The gene calls are TRBV28 and TRBJ2-1; D might be TRBD2 (6 bases). Trimming shortened V by 1 base and J by 0 bases, and 10 bases separated the two germline ends. Germline CDR1 reads MDHEN; CDR2 reads SYDVKM. This CDR3 spans 16 amino acids. CDR3 protein: CASSLSHGGSYNEQFF. The CDR3, as DNA: TGTGCCAGCAGTTTATCGCACGGGGGCTCCTACAATGAGCAGTTCTTC.

The chain combines TRBV2 with TRBJ2-1; TRBD2 might be the D (6 bases). Germline V gene data show CDR1 as SNHLY and CDR2 as FYNNEI. V lost 11 bases and J lost 5, with 10 bases in between. This CDR3 region has 11 residues. The CDR3 coding sequence is TGTGCCGGGGGGACGAACAATGAGCAGTTCTTC. Its translation is CAGGTNNEQFF.

This clone has only one observation. The chain couples TRBV7-2 to TRBJ1-1; D ambiguous. V gave up 3 bases and J gave up 4 bases, with 18 bases separating them. This CDR3 is built from 16 residues. CDR1 is SGHTA and CDR2 is FQGNSA in the germline V gene. The chain's CDR3 is CASSFKGVGMGTEAFF. Here the CDR3 DNA reads TGTGCCAGCAGCTTCAAGGGAGTGGGGATGGGCACTGAAGCTTTCTTT.

The V and J genes are TRBV6-5 and TRBJ2-6; D unclear. The V gene's germline CDR1 is MNHEY and CDR2 SVGAGI. CDR3 length: 13 residues. V shed 6 bases and J shed 1 base, with 4 bases lying between them. For the CDR3, the DNA is TGTGCCAGCAGGCTATCTGGGGCCAACGTCCTGACTTTC. It translates to CASRLSGANVLTF.

DNA of the CDR3: TGTGCCAGCTCACAGCCCCTCCGCACCGGGGAGCTGTTTTTT. The encoded protein is CASSQPLRTGELFF. V and J are TRBV18 and TRBJ2-2, with unresolved D. This CDR3 spans 14 amino acids. The germline CDR1 and CDR2 sequences are KGHSH and LQKENI. Trimming pared 4 bases from V and 4 bases from J, leaving 10 bases between.

Only one count was recorded for this clone. V is TRBV12-5 and J is TRBJ1-1, with D tentatively TRBD1 (5 bases). Germline CDR1 LGHNT, CDR2 FRNRAP. V lost 6 bases and J lost 2, with 13 bases in between. CDR3 size: 14 residues. CDR3 sequence: CASGRSGGNTEAFF. In DNA, the CDR3 is TGTGCTAGTGGGCGGAGCGGGGGAAACACTGAAGCTTTCTTT.

This clone came up once. This chain uses TRBV4-1 with TRBJ2-5; possibly TRBD1 for D (6 bases). Germline-derived CDR1 and CDR2 are MGHRA and YSYEKL. V gave up 2 bases and J gave up 5 bases, with 12 bases separating them. The CDR3 has 14 amino acids. DNA for the CDR3: TGCGCCAGCAGCCAACAGGGGACCTGGGAGACCCAGTACTTC. This gives the protein CASSQQGTWETQYF.

This chain uses TRBV6-4 with TRBJ1-2; TRBD1 matches at 10 bases. CDR1 MRHNA and CDR2 SNTAGT come from the germline V gene. V lost 1 base, J lost 9 bases, and 2 bases stayed unmatched. The length of the CDR3 is 13 residues. The CDR3 loop is CASSDWTGGRYTF. The CDR3 DNA is TGTGCCAGCAGTGACTGGACAGGGGGTCGCTACACCTTC.

On this clone: The junction departs from the called germline gene at one end, perhaps through a read error. This chain links TRBV5-1 with TRBJ1-2, with 8 bases aligning to TRBD1. CDR1 SGHRS and CDR2 YFSETQ come from the germline V gene. The CDR3 runs 15 residues. This CDR3 is CASRLAGGENYGYTF. CDR3 nucleotides: TGCGCCAGCAGATTGGCAGGGGGCGAGAACTATGGCTACACCTTC.

The chain's CDR3 is CASRKAGFYSNQPQHF. The CDR3 nucleotides read TGTGCCAGCAGGAAAGCGGGATTCTATAGCAATCAGCCCCAGCATTTT. The V and J genes are TRBV2 and TRBJ1-5; D not certain. Germline CDR1 and CDR2: SNHLY and FYNNEI. This CDR3 has 16 residues. The V end was cut by 6 bases, the J end by 0 bases, with 15 bases between.

V usage is TRBV11-2 and J usage is TRBJ1-2; perhaps TRBD1 as D (5 bases). Trimming pared 0 bases from V and 3 bases from J, leaving 11 bases between. The germline V gene encodes CDR1 SGHAT and CDR2 FQNNGV. CDR3 length: 15 residues. CDR3 DNA sequence: TGTGCCAGCAGCTTAGATGACAGCGATTACTATGGCTACACCTTC. Translated, it gives CASSLDDSDYYGYTF.

The chain recombines TRBV19 with TRBJ1-5, with 7 bases fitting TRBD1. Germline loops: CDR1 LNHDA, CDR2 SQIVND (reference sequence). V shed 9 bases, J shed 0 bases, and the junction held 5 bases outside the gene matches. The CDR3 loop spans 14 amino acids. DNA for the CDR3: TGTGCCAGCAGGGACAGATATAGCAATCAGCCCCAGCATTTT. Translation gives CASRDRYSNQPQHF.

The rearrangement joins TRBV7-2 to TRBJ2-3, with TRBD2 matching over 9 bases. Unmatched junction bases numbered 6, after V lost 1 base and J lost 4 bases. This CDR3 spans 16 amino acids. The germline gives CDR1 SGHTA, CDR2 FQGNSA. CDR3 nucleotide sequence: TGTGCCAGCAGCTTAGGAGGCCCTAGCGGGGCAGATACGCAGTATTTT. Amino acids: CASSLGGPSGADTQYF.

This clone was counted only a few times. The chain recombines TRBV7-2 with TRBJ2-5; D call uncertain. This CDR3 is built from 13 residues. The germline gives CDR1 SGHTA, CDR2 FQGNSA. The germline V and J ends were trimmed by 5 bases and 5 bases, with 12 bases remaining between them. The CDR3 bases are TGTGCCAGCAGCCCGAGGTCGGCGGAGACCCAGTACTTC. This translates into CASSPRSAETQYF.

The rearrangement joins TRBV18 to TRBJ2-1; 10 bases are shared with TRBD2. With V trimmed by 0 bases and J by 5 bases, 4 bases remained unmatched. The CDR3 spans 16 residues. Germline values: CDR1 KGHSH, CDR2 LQKENI. The DNA of the CDR3 is TGTGCCAGCTCACCACCCAGCGGGGGGGACAACAATGAGCAGTTCTTC. Translated, it gives CASSPPSGGDNNEQFF. Variable domain in full (rest from reference TRBV18 and TRBJ2-1): NAGVMQNPRHLVRRRGQEARLRCSPMKGHSHVYWYRQLPEEGLKFMVYLQKENIIDESGMPKERFSAEFPKEGPSILRIQQVVRGDSAAYFCASSPPSGGDNNEQFFGPGTRLTVL.

CDR3 in DNA: TGCGCCAGCAGGAGCCCGGGGACAGCTAACTATGGCTACACCTTC. Translated: CASRSPGTANYGYTF. The chain carries TRBV10-2 and TRBJ1-2; 7 positions agree with TRBD1. The CDR3 is 15 residues long. CDR1 WSHSY and CDR2 SAAADI come from the germline V gene. V was clipped by 6 bases and J by 0 bases; unmatched bases: 7.

In this sample, this clone turned up once. The chain couples TRBV10-3 to TRBJ1-2; D is uncertain. V lost 4 bases and J lost 6, with 6 bases in between. The CDR3 length is 11 residues. Looked up from germline, CDR1 is ENHRY and CDR2 is SYGVKD. The CDR3 nucleotides are TGTGCCATCAGTGGAGGGAATGGCTACACCTTC. Translation gives CAISGGNGYTF.

The chain combines TRBV30 with TRBJ1-4; TRBD1 is a possible D gene (5 bases). Germline CDR1 and CDR2: GTSNPN and SVGIG (reference sequence). Trimming left V 0 bases short and J 8 bases short, with 19 bases between. The CDR3 length is 16 residues. CDR3 in amino acids: CAWSVPLRGAGEKLFF. Written as DNA, the CDR3 is TGTGCCTGGAGTGTACCCCTCCGCGGGGCAGGAGAAAAACTGTTTTTT.

CDR3 DNA sequence: TGTGCCAGCCATGGACAGAACTATGGCTACACCTTC. Translated: CASHGQNYGYTF. The J gene is TRBJ1-2, the V gene TRBV28, with a weak D call TRBD1 (6 bases). The ends were cut back, 8 bases at V and 2 bases at J, with 9 bases in the middle. Germline CDR1 MDHEN, CDR2 SYDVKM. CDR3 length: 12 residues.

In this sample, this clone turned up once. This chain uses TRBV27 with TRBJ2-1, with TRBD1 identical over 8 bases. Germline V gives CDR1 MNHEY, CDR2 SMNVEV (reference sequence). This CDR3 has 16 residues. V was pared by 4 bases and J by 4 bases, with 9 bases of the junction left unmatched. The CDR3 spells CASSSQGASRYNEQFF. CDR3 DNA: TGTGCCAGCAGTTCGCAGGGGGCTTCTAGGTACAATGAGCAGTTCTTC.

In the case of this clone: This may stem from a read error, because a much larger clone lies one nucleotide away. The chain combines TRBV6-2 or TRBV6-3 with TRBJ2-5; 7 bases are shared with TRBD1. The CDR3 sequence is 13 residues long. Germline CDR1 is MNHEY and CDR2 is SVGEGT. V was pared by 2 bases and J by 5 bases, with 2 bases of the junction left unmatched. The CDR3 reads CASSYDRDETQYF. The CDR3 nucleotides are TGTGCCAGCAGTTACGACAGGGATGAGACCCAGTACTTC.

The chain employs TRBV3-1 (or the pseudogene TRBV3-2) and TRBJ2-7; D might be TRBD2 (6 bases). Trimming removed 3 bases at V and 4 bases at J, with 16 bases between. This CDR3 spans 15 amino acids. The germline V gene encodes CDR1 LGHDT and CDR2 YNNKEL (reference sequence). CDR3 bases: TGTGCCAGCAGCCAGGGATGGGACTCGGCTTACGAGCAGTACGTC. Its protein is CASSQGWDSAYEQYV.

This chain uses TRBV16 with TRBJ2-7; 7 bases map to TRBD1. The CDR3 is 14 amino acids. Germline loops: CDR1 KGHSY, CDR2 FQNENV. Germline trimming cut 2 bases from V and 3 bases from J; bases unmatched to any gene: 4. The CDR3 loop is CASSQRGQFYEQYV. Written as DNA, the CDR3 is TGTGCCAGCAGCCAAAGGGGACAGTTCTACGAGCAGTACGTC.

The chain links TRBV18 to TRBJ2-1, with 9 nucleotides matching TRBD2. The CDR3 consists of 12 residues. CDR1 and CDR2 (germline): KGHSH, LQKENI. V shed 6 bases, J shed 9 bases, and the junction held 3 bases outside the gene matches. The CDR3 sequence: CASSQTSGEQFF. DNA for the CDR3: TGTGCCAGCTCCCAGACTAGCGGTGAGCAGTTCTTC.

V gene TRBV9 combines with J gene TRBJ1-4; D is unclear. The CDR3 has 14 amino acids. Germline CDR1 and CDR2: SGDLS and YYNGEE. The ends were cut back, 0 bases at V and 8 bases at J, with 11 bases in the middle. The CDR3 here is CASSVGGQVEKLFF. Here the CDR3 DNA reads TGTGCCAGCAGCGTAGGTGGGCAAGTCGAAAAACTGTTTTTT.